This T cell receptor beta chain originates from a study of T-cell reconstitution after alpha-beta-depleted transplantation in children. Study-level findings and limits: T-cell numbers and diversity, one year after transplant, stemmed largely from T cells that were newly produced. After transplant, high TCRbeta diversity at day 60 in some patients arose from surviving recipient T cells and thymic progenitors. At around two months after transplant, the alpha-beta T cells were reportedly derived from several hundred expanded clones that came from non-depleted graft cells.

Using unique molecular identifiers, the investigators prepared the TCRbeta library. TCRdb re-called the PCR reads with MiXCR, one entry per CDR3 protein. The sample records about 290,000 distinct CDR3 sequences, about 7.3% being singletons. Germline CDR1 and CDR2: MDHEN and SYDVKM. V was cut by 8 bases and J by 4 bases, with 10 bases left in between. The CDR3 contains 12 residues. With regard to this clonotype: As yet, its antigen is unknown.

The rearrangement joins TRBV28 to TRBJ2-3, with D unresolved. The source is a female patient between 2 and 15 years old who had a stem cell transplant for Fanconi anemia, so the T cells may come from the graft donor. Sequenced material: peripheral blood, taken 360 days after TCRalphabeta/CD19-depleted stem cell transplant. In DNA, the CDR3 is TGTGCCAGCGGGGTAAGCGCAGATACGCAGTATTTT. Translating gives CASGVSADTQYF.